Listed below are T cell receptor beta chains from one sample, sequenced in a study of blood T cell repertoires in COVID-19. Assay: immunoSEQ multiplex PCR; the TCRdb copy retains only in-frame clones and omits some. The sample lists roughly 100,000 clones; 76% were seen once. Sequencing input: peripheral blood. Receptor source: a man older than 75 with COVID-19, enrolled during active disease. The CDR3 runs from the conserved cysteine through the conserved F or W. Fields, in order: clone size, D gene, J gene, V gene, CDR3 DNA, CDR3 protein. D genes are given only for firm matches. Some rows have no size entry. The others give once, few or many, or a class for an expanded clone.

clone size: NA
D gene: TRBD2
J gene: TRBJ2-5
V gene: TRBV18
CDR3 DNA: TGTGCCAGCTCAGAAACGACTAGCGGCCAAGAGACCCAGTACTTC
CDR3 protein: CASSETTSGQETQYF

clone size: NA
D gene: NA
J gene: TRBJ2-7
V gene: TRBV28
CDR3 DNA: TGTGCCAGCAGTTCAGGACAGAGCTCCTACGAGCAGTACTTC
CDR3 protein: CASSSGQSSYEQYF

clone size: NA
D gene: TRBD1
J gene: TRBJ1-5
V gene: TRBV2
CDR3 DNA: TGTGCCAGCAGACTAGGGGGCGCGGGTCAGCCCCAGCATTTT
CDR3 protein: CASRLGGAGQPQHF

clone size: NA
D gene: NA
J gene: TRBJ1-1
V gene: TRBV7-2
CDR3 DNA: TGTGCCAGCAGCTTAGCTTCTCAGGGAAGTGAAGCTTTCTTT
CDR3 protein: CASSLASQGSEAFF

clone size: NA
D gene: TRBD1
J gene: TRBJ2-5
V gene: TRBV24-1
CDR3 DNA: TGTGCCACCTCCAGACAGGGGGGGGCCCAAGAGACCCAGTACTTC
CDR3 protein: CATSRQGGAQETQYF

clone size: NA
D gene: TRBD2
J gene: TRBJ2-1
V gene: TRBV24-1
CDR3 DNA: TGTGCCACCAGTGCCTATAGCGGGAGCTCCTACAATGAGCAGTTCTTC
CDR3 protein: CATSAYSGSSYNEQFF

clone size: NA
D gene: TRBD1
J gene: TRBJ1-2
V gene: TRBV12-5
CDR3 DNA: TGTGCTAGTGGTTTGGGGGGACAGGGTGTAAACTATGGCTACACCTTC
CDR3 protein: CASGLGGQGVNYGYTF

clone size: NA
D gene: NA
J gene: TRBJ1-4
V gene: TRBV7-9
CDR3 DNA: TGTGCCAGCAGCCTTTCCCGATACTTTAATGAAAAACTGTTTTTT
CDR3 protein: CASSLSRYFNEKLFF

clone size: NA
D gene: TRBD2
J gene: TRBJ2-2
V gene: TRBV18
CDR3 DNA: TGTGCCAGCTCACCCGGACTAGCGGGAGGCACCGGGGAGCTGTTTTTT
CDR3 protein: CASSPGLAGGTGELFF

clone size: NA
D gene: NA
J gene: TRBJ1-2
V gene: TRBV7-9
CDR3 DNA: TGTGCCAGCAGCTTAGGAGGGGGACGGTCTAACTATGGCTACACCTTC
CDR3 protein: CASSLGGGRSNYGYTF

clone size: NA
D gene: NA
J gene: TRBJ2-1
V gene: TRBV6-6
CDR3 DNA: TGTGCCAGCAGGAATAGCGGTACCTCCTACAATGAGCAGTTCTTC
CDR3 protein: CASRNSGTSYNEQFF

clone size: NA
D gene: TRBD1
J gene: TRBJ2-6
V gene: TRBV6-1
CDR3 DNA: TGTGCCAGCAGTGAAATAGGACAGGGGTTTGGAGGGGCCAACGTCCTGACTTTC
CDR3 protein: CASSEIGQGFGGANVLTF

clone size: NA
D gene: TRBD1
J gene: TRBJ2-2
V gene: TRBV7-2
CDR3 DNA: TGTGCCAGCAGCCCGCGACAGGGGGCGAGACCCGGGGAGCTGTTTTTT
CDR3 protein: CASSPRQGARPGELFF

clone size: few
D gene: TRBD1
J gene: TRBJ1-4
V gene: TRBV29-1
CDR3 DNA: TGCAGCGTTGAAGAGGGACAGGGTGATGAAAAACTGTTTTTT
CDR3 protein: CSVEEGQGDEKLFF

clone size: NA
D gene: TRBD1
J gene: TRBJ1-5
V gene: TRBV18
CDR3 DNA: TGTGCCAGCTCTCAGGGGGGAGATCAGCCCCAGCATTTT
CDR3 protein: CASSQGGDQPQHF

clone size: NA
D gene: NA
J gene: TRBJ1-1
V gene: TRBV18
CDR3 DNA: TGTGCCAGCTCACCACTGGGGGCCGGGACTGAAGCTTTCTTT
CDR3 protein: CASSPLGAGTEAFF

clone size: once
D gene: NA
J gene: TRBJ2-7
V gene: TRBV6-5
CDR3 DNA: TGTGCCAGCAGTTACTCAGGGGGGGGGAGCCCCTACGAGCAGTACTTC
CDR3 protein: CASSYSGGGSPYEQYF

clone size: NA
D gene: NA
J gene: TRBJ2-2
V gene: TRBV7-2
CDR3 DNA: TGTGCCAGCAGCAGCTTACTAGTAGGGGAGCTGTTTTTT
CDR3 protein: CASSSLLVGELFF

clone size: NA
D gene: NA
J gene: TRBJ2-7
V gene: TRBV11-3
CDR3 DNA: TGTGCCAGCAGCTCACGTGAATATAGCGGAGCCCCCTACGAGCAGTACTTC
CDR3 protein: CASSSREYSGAPYEQYF